A single sample gave rise to the 11 T cell receptor beta chains below, sequenced in a study of blood T cell repertoires in COVID-19. Method: immunoSEQ multiplex PCR; TCRdb's copy keeps in-frame clones and lacks some. The profile shows over 150,000 clones, roughly 90% of them singletons. The sequenced material came from peripheral blood. These receptors originate from a man between 70 and 80 years old with active or convalescent COVID-19.

This clone was observed a few times. The chain joins TRBV18 to TRBJ2-7; 8 bases fit TRBD2. The CDR3 consists of 16 residues. V dropped 6 bases and J dropped 2; count of bases not matched to a gene: 12. The germline V gene encodes CDR1 KGHSH and CDR2 LQKENI. The CDR3 DNA follows: TGTGCCAGCTCCCCAACAACCACTAGCGGTACCTACGAGCAGTACTTC. Its protein is CASSPTTTSGTYEQYF.

CDR3 sequence: CASSSNDRGRFWGRYDQPQHF. Here the CDR3 DNA reads TGTGCCAGCAGTTCCAACGACAGGGGGCGATTTTGGGGCCGGTATGATCAGCCCCAGCATTTT. The rearrangement uses TRBV3-1 (or the pseudogene TRBV3-2) and TRBJ1-5; 10 bases agree with TRBD1. CDR1 is LGHDT, CDR2 YNNKEL, per germline (reference sequence). Trimming removed 6 bases from V and 5 bases from J; junction bases left unmatched: 25. CDR3 length: 21 residues.

The V and J genes are TRBV6-5 and TRBJ1-4; 9 positions agree with TRBD1. Losses at the gene ends were 6 bases for V and 3 bases for J; bases not matched to a gene: 2. Germline CDR1 and CDR2: MNHEY and SVGAGI. The CDR3 has 14 amino acids. In DNA, the CDR3 is TGTGCCAGCAGGGGGACAGGGCCTAATGAAAAACTGTTTTTT. Encoded protein: CASRGTGPNEKLFF.

This chain links TRBV7-9 with TRBJ1-3, with a weak D call TRBD1 (5 bases). The ends were cut back, 5 bases at V and 4 bases at J, with 15 bases in the middle. The CDR3 is 15 residues long. Germline values: CDR1 SEHNR, CDR2 FQNEAQ (reference sequence). CDR3 coding DNA: TGTGCCAGCAGCCCACGGGGGGTATCAGGAAACACCATATATTTT. Its protein product is CASSPRGVSGNTIYF.

The gene calls are TRBV6-2 or TRBV6-3 and TRBJ1-2; D is perhaps TRBD1 (6 bases). CDR3 length equals 16 residues. The germline CDR1 and CDR2 sequences are MNHEY and SVGEGT. V gave up 3 bases and J gave up 4 bases, with 18 bases separating them. The CDR3 here is CASSYAQGTTGYGYTF. In DNA, the CDR3 is TGTGCCAGCAGTTATGCCCAGGGGACGACTGGCTATGGCTACACCTTC.

V gene TRBV28 combines with J gene TRBJ1-3; D not certain. The germline V and J ends were trimmed by 4 bases and 0 bases, with 7 bases remaining between them. The CDR3 spans 14 residues. CDR1 is MDHEN and CDR2 is SYDVKM in the germline V gene. For the CDR3, the DNA is TGTGCCAGCAGTTCAACACGCTCTGGAAACACCATATATTTT. Its translation is CASSSTRSGNTIYF. The full variable domain, rest sourced from reference TRBV28 and TRBJ1-3, is DVKVTQSSRYLVKRTGEKVFLECVQDMDHENMFWYRQDPGLGLRLIYFSYDVKMKEKGDIPEGYSVSREKKERFSLILESASTNQTSMYLCASSSTRSGNTIYFGEGSWLTVV.

V is TRBV4-3 and J is TRBJ1-4; a weak D match, TRBD1 (5 bases). This CDR3 has 16 residues. With 4 bases removed from V and 2 bases from J, the gap between germline ends came to 14 bases. Germline-derived CDR1 and CDR2 are LGHNA and YSLEER. The CDR3 coding sequence is TGCGCCAGCAGCCGAGAATCAGGGAGGACTAATGAAAAACTGTTTTTT. Encoded protein: CASSRESGRTNEKLFF.

The chain is built from TRBV7-2 and TRBJ2-1; 9 nucleotides agree with TRBD1. This CDR3 is built from 17 residues. Germline V gene sequence: CDR1 SGHTA, CDR2 FQGNSA. The V and J ends lost 5 bases and 0 bases, in that order; junction bases with no gene match: 8. The CDR3 coding sequence is TGTGCCAGCAGCCCCGGGGCGACAGGGGGCTCCTACAATGAGCAGTTCTTC. This encodes CASSPGATGGSYNEQFF.

This chain joins TRBV5-1 and TRBJ2-1; D is unresolved. This CDR3 region has 14 residues. Germline V gives CDR1 SGHRS, CDR2 YFSETQ. The V and J ends lost 2 bases and 3 bases respectively, with 9 bases between them. The CDR3 nucleotides are TGCGCCAGCAGCTTAGGAGTTCTCTACAATGAGCAGTTCTTC. Its translation is CASSLGVLYNEQFF. Using reference TRBV5-1 and TRBJ2-1 for the parts outside the CDR3, the full variable domain is KAGVTQTPRYLIKTRGQQVTLSCSPISGHRSVSWYQQTPGQGLQFLFEYFSETQRNKGNFPGRFSGRQFSNSRSEMNVSTLELGDSALYLCASSLGVLYNEQFFGPGTRLTVL.

The chain links TRBV28 to TRBJ1-1; D gene uncertain. Trimming cost V 2 bases and J 5 bases, with 6 bases left between them. Germline V gene data show CDR1 as MDHEN and CDR2 as SYDVKM. This CDR3 is built from 12 residues. The CDR3 is CASSLIRTEAFF. Written as DNA, the CDR3 is TGTGCCAGCAGTTTAATCCGGACTGAAGCTTTCTTT.

This clone appeared once. The chain couples TRBV27 to TRBJ2-1; D is possibly TRBD2 (6 bases). This CDR3 comprises 16 residues. V dropped 3 bases and J dropped 4 bases, with 16 bases sitting between them. Germline V lookup: CDR1 MNHEY, CDR2 SMNVEV (reference sequence). This CDR3 is CASSLRGAIPYNEQFF. The CDR3 bases are TGTGCCAGCAGTTTGCGGGGAGCTATCCCGTACAATGAGCAGTTCTTC.